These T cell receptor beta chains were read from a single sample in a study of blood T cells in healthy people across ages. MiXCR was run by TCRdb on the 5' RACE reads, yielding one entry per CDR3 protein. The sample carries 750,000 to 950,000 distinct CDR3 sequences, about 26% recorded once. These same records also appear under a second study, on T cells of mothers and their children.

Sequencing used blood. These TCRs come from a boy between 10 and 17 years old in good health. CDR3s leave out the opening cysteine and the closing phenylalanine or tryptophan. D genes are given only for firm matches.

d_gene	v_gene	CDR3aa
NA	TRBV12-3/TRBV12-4	ASSFQGYYEQF
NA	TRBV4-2	ASSRRPRDPVGGNEQF
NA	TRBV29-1	SALRPGNTIY
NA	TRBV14	ASSQGTPGRGTQY
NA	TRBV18	ASSPPYSYYGYT
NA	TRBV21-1	ASSKMGQGAGIQPQH
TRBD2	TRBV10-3	AISESPGTSGGHSYNEQF
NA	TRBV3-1	ASSLNRVEETQY
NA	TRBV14	ASSLANGDTEAF
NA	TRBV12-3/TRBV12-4	ASSFRGQAPLH
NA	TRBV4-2	ASSQDRLFINEQF
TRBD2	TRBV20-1	SARGLAEYEDTQY
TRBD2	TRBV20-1	SAEGGGAKNIQY
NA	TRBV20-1	SARVAVAYEQY
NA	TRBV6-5	ASSYSGGDIQY
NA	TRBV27	ASSLGGGPATEAF
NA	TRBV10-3	AINEGGAFSGPQH
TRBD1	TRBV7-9	ASSLGTGWIDNEQF
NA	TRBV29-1	SVVARGQETQY
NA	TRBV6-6	ASSYASDQTQY
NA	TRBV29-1	SAGRVWTPKSQETQY
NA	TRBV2	ASSEIAGYNEHF
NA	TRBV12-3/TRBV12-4	ASSLRRGIDEQF
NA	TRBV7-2	ASSPSLAIT
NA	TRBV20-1	SKEDYGYT
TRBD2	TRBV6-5	ASSYQAGGNEQF
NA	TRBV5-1	ASNPDFSYNEQF
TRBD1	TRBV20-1	SARDPRTGGNIQY
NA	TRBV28	ASNLGPGSSSYEQY
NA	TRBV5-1	ASRPTALSSYNEQF
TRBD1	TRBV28	ASTPLGWVGGRSNEKLF
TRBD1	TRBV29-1	SVDLGQGRRF
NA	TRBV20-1	SARDSAGASSYNEQF
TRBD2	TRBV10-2	ASRPTSGTYNEQF
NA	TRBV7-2	ASSLVGRGSYEQY
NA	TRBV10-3	AIRGGGNQPQH
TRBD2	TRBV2	ASSVLTSGASQETQY
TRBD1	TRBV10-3	AIRTSGQGETEAF
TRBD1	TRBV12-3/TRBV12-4	ASSFDREDSPLH